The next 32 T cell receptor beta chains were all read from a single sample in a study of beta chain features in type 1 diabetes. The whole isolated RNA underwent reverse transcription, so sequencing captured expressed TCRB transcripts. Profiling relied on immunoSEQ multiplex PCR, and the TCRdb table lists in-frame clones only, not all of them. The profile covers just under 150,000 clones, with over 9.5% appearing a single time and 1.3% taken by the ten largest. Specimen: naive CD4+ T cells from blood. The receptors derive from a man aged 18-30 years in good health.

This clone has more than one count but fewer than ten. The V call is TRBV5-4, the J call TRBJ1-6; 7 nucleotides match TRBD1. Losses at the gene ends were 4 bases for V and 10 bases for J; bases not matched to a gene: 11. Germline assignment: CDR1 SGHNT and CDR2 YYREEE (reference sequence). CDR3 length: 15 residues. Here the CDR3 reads CASSPTTGKESPLHF. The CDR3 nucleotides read TGTGCCAGCAGCCCCACGACAGGGAAGGAATCACCCCTCCACTTT.

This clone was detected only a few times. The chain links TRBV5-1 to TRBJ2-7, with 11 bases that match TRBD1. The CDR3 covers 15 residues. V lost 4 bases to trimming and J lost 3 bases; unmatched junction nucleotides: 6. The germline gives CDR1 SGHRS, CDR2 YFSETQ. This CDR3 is CASSTDGTGGYEQYF. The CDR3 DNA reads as TGCGCCAGCAGCACGGATGGGACAGGGGGCTACGAGCAGTACTTC. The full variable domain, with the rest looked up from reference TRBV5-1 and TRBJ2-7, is KAGVTQTPRYLIKTRGQQVTLSCSPISGHRSVSWYQQTPGQGLQFLFEYFSETQRNKGNFPGRFSGRQFSNSRSEMNVSTLELGDSALYLCASSTDGTGGYEQYFGPGTRLTVT.

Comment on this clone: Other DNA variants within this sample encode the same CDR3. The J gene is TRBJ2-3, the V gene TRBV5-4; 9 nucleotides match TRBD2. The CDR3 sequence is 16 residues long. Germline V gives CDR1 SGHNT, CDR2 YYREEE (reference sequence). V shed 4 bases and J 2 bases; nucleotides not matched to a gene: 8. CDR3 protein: CASSLRAGGHTDTQYF. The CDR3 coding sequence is TGTGCCAGCAGCCTACGAGCGGGGGGCCACACAGATACGCAGTATTTT.

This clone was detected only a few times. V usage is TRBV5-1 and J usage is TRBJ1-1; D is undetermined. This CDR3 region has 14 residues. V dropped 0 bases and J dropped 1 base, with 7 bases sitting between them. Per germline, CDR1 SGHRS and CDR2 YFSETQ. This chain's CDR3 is CASSLDAGNTEAFF. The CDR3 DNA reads TGCGCCAGCAGCTTGGATGCCGGGAACACTGAAGCTTTCTTT. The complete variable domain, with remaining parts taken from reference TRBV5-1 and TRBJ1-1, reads KAGVTQTPRYLIKTRGQQVTLSCSPISGHRSVSWYQQTPGQGLQFLFEYFSETQRNKGNFPGRFSGRQFSNSRSEMNVSTLELGDSALYLCASSLDAGNTEAFFGQGTRLTVV.

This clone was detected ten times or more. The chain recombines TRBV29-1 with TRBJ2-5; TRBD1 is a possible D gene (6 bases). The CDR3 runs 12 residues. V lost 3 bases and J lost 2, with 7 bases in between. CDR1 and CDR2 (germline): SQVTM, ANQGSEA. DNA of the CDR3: TGCAGCGTTGAGGGACAACAAGAGACCCAGTACTTC. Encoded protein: CSVEGQQETQYF.

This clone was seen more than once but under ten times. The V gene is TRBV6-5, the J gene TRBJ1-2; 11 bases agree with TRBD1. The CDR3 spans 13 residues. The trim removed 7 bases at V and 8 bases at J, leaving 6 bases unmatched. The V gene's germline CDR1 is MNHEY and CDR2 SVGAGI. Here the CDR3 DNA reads TGTGCCAGCACGAGGACAGGGGGCGCGGGCTACACCTTC. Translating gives CASTRTGGAGYTF.

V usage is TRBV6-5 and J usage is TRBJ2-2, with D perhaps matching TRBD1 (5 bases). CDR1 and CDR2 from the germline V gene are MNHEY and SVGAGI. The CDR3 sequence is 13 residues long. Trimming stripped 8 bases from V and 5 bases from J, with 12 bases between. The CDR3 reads CASPPQGTGELFF. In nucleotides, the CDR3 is TGTGCCAGCCCTCCTCAGGGTACCGGGGAGCTGTTTTTT.

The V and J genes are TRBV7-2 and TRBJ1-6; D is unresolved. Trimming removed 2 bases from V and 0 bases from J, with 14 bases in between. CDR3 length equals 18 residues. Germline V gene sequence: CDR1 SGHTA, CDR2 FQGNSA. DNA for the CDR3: TGTGCCAGCAGCTTATCTGCGAGATCTAGCTCCTATAATTCACCCCTCCACTTT. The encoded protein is CASSLSARSSSYNSPLHF.

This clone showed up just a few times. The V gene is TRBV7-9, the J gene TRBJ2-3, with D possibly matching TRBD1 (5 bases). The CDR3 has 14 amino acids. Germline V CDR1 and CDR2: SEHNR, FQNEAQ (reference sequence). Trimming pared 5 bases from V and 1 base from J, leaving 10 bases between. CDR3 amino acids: CASSPTGRTDTQYF. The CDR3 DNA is TGTGCCAGCAGCCCCACAGGTCGCACAGATACGCAGTATTTT.

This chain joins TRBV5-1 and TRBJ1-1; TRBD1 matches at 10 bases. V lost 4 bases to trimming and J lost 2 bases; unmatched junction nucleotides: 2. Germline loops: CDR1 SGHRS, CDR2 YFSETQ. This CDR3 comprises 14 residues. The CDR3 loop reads CASSGQGGNTEAFF. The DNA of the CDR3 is TGCGCCAGCAGCGGACAGGGGGGAAACACTGAAGCTTTCTTT. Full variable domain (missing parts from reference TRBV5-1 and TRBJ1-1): KAGVTQTPRYLIKTRGQQVTLSCSPISGHRSVSWYQQTPGQGLQFLFEYFSETQRNKGNFPGRFSGRQFSNSRSEMNVSTLELGDSALYLCASSGQGGNTEAFFGQGTRLTVV.

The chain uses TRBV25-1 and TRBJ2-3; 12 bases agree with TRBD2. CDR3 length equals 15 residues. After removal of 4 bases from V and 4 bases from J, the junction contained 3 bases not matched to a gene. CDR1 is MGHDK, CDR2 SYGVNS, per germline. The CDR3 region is CASSARLAGADTQYF. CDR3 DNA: TGTGCCAGCAGTGCCAGACTAGCGGGGGCAGATACGCAGTATTTT.

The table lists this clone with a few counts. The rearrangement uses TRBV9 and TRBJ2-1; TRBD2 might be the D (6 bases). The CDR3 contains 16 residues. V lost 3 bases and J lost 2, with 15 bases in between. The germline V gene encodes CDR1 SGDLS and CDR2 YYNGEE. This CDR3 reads CASSEGGDATYNEQFF. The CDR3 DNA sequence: TGTGCCAGCAGCGAAGGAGGGGACGCAACCTACAATGAGCAGTTCTTC.

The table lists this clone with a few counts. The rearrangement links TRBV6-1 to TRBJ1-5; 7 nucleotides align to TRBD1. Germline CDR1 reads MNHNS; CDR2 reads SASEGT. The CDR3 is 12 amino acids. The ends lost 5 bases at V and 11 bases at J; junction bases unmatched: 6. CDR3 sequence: CASSSQGLTQHF. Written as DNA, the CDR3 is TGTGCCAGCAGTTCACAGGGGCTGACCCAGCATTTT.

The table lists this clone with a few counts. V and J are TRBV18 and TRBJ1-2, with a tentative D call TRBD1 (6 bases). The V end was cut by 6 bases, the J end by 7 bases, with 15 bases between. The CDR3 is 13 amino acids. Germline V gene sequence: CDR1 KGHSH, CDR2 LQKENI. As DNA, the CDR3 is TGTGCCAGCTCCCCAGAACAGGGACGTGGCTACACCTTC. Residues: CASSPEQGRGYTF.

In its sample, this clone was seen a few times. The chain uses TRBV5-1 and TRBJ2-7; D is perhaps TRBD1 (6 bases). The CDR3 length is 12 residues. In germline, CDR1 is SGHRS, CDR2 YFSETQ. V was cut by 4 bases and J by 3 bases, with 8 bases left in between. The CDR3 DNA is TGCGCCAGCAGCATGGACAGCTACGAGCAGTACTTC. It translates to CASSMDSYEQYF.

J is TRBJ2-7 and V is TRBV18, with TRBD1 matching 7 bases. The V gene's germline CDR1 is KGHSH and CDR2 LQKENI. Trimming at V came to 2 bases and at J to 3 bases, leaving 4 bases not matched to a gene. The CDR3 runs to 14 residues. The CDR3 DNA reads TGTGCCAGCTCACCAACAGGGGCGGGCTACGAGCAGTACTTC. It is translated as CASSPTGAGYEQYF. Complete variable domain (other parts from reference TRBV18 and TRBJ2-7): NAGVMQNPRHLVRRRGQEARLRCSPMKGHSHVYWYRQLPEEGLKFMVYLQKENIIDESGMPKERFSAEFPKEGPSILRIQQVVRGDSAAYFCASSPTGAGYEQYFGPGTRLTVT.

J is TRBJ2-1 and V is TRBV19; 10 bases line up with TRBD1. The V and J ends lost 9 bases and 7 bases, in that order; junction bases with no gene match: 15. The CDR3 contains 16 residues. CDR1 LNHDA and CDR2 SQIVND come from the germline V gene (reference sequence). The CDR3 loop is CARGEPGTGEENEQFF. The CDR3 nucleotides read TGTGCCAGAGGGGAACCCGGGACAGGGGAGGAGAATGAGCAGTTCTTC.

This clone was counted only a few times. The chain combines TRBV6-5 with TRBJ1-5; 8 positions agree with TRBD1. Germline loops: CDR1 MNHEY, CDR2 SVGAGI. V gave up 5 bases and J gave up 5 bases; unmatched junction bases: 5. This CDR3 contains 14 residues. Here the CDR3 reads CASSPGQGYQPQHF. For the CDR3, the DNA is TGTGCCAGCAGTCCTGGACAGGGCTATCAGCCCCAGCATTTT.

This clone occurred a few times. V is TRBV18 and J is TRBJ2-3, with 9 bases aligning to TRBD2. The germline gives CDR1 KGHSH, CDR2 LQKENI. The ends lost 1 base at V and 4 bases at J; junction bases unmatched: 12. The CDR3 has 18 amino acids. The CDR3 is CASSPRLSGGNNPDTQYF. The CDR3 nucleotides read TGTGCCAGCTCACCACGCCTAAGCGGGGGGAACAACCCAGATACGCAGTATTTT.

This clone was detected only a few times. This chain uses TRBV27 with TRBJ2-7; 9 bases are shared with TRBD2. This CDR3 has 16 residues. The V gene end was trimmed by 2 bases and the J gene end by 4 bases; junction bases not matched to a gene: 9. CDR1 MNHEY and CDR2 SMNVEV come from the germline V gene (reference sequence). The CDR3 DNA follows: TGTGCCAGCAGTTTAGCCCCGAGTAGCGGGGGTTACGAGCAGTACTTC. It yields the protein CASSLAPSSGGYEQYF.

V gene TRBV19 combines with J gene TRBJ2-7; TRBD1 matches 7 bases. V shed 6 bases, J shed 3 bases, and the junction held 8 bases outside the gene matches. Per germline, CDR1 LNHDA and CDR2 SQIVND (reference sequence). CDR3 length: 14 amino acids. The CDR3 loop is CASSGDRDNYEQYF. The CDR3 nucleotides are TGTGCCAGTAGCGGCGACAGGGATAACTACGAGCAGTACTTC.

In DNA, the CDR3 is TGTGCCAGCAGCTGGGTTTCTGGAGCGGGTCTGTGGGAGACCCAGTACTTC. This encodes CASSWVSGAGLWETQYF. The rearrangement links TRBV5-6 to TRBJ2-5, with D possibly matching TRBD2 (6 bases). Trimming stripped 3 bases from V and 5 bases from J, with 23 bases between. The CDR3 is made up of 17 amino acids. Germline-derived CDR1 and CDR2 are SGHDT and YYEEEE.

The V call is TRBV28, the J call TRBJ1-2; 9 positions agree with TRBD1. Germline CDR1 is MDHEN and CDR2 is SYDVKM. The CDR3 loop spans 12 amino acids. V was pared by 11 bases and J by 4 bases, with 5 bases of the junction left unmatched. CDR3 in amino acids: CALGQGGYGYTF. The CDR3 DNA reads TGTGCCTTGGGACAGGGAGGCTATGGCTACACCTTC.

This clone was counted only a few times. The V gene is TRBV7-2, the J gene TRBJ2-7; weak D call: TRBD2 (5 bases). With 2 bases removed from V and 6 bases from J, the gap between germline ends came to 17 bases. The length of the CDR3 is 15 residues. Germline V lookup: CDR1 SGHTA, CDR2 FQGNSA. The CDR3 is CASSLISGSLAEQYF. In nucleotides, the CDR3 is TGTGCCAGCAGCTTAATCTCGGGCAGTCTAGCCGAGCAGTACTTC.

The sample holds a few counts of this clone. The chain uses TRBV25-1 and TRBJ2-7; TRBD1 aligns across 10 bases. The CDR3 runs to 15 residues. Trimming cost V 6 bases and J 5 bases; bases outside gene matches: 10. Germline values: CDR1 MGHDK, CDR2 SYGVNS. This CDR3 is CASSKPGQGIHEQYF. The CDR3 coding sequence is TGTGCCAGCAGCAAACCGGGACAGGGGATACACGAGCAGTACTTC.

Here the CDR3 reads CASSDRGSLNTGELFF. CDR3 coding DNA: TGTGCCAGCAGTGACAGGGGTAGTTTGAACACCGGGGAGCTGTTTTTT. The chain links TRBV2 to TRBJ2-2, with a weak D call TRBD1 (6 bases). Germline CDR1 is SNHLY and CDR2 is FYNNEI. This CDR3 comprises 16 residues. With 3 bases removed from V and 1 base from J, the gap between germline ends came to 12 bases.

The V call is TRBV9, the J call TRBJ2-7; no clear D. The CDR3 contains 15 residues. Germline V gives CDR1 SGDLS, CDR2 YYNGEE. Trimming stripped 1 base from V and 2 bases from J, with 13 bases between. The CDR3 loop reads CASSVQAAAPYEQYF. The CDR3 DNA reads TGTGCCAGCAGCGTACAAGCCGCTGCTCCCTACGAGCAGTACTTC.

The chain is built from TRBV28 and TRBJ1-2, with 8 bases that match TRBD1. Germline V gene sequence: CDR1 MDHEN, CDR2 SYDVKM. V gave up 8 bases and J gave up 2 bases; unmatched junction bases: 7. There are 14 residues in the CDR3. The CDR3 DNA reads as TGTGCCAGCTCGGCCGGGACAGGCAACTATGGCTACACCTTC. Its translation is CASSAGTGNYGYTF.

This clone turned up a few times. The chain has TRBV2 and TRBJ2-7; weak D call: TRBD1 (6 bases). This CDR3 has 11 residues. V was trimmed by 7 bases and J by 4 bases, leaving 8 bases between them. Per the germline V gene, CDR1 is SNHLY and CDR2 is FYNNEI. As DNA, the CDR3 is TGTGCCAGCATGAGGGGGTACGAGCAGTACTTC. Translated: CASMRGYEQYF.

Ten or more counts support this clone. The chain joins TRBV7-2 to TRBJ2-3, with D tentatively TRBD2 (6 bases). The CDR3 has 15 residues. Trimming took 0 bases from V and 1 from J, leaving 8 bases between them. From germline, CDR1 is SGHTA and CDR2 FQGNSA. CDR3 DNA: TGTGCCAGCAGCTTAGCGGCTAGCGGCACAGATACGCAGTATTTT. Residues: CASSLAASGTDTQYF.

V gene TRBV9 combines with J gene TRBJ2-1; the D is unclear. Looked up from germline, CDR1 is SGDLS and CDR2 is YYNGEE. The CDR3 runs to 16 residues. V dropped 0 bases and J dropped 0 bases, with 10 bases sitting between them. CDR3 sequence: CASSVDRGYSYNEQFF. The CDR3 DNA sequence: TGTGCCAGCAGCGTAGATCGCGGATACTCCTACAATGAGCAGTTCTTC.

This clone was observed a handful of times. The CDR3 coding sequence is TGTGCCAGCAGCCCCACGCGGGGGAACACTGAAGCTTTCTTT. Translated, it gives CASSPTRGNTEAFF. This chain links TRBV9 with TRBJ1-1, with D unresolved. The CDR3 is made up of 14 amino acids. The germline V and J ends were trimmed by 4 bases and 1 base, with 11 bases remaining between them. CDR1 is SGDLS and CDR2 is YYNGEE in the germline V gene.